The present TCR beta chain was sequenced within a study of blood T cell repertoires in COVID-19. Study at large: The United States, Italy and Spain were the sources of the acute and convalescent COVID-19 samples. T cells, B-cell-depleted T cells, or PBMCs provided the cDNA or gDNA that served as material.

The length of the CDR3 is 13 residues. V dropped 9 bases and J dropped 5; count of bases not matched to a gene: 7. In the original workflow: Amplification of reference gene primers provided the estimated nucleated cell counts. Profiled with immunoSEQ multiplex PCR; TCRdb holds only in-frame clones, not every one. The DNA gave D and trimming, while V, J and clone size come from that table. The table lists 200,000 to 250,000 clones, 80% to 90% of them singletons. Input material: peripheral blood. This sequence originates from a man aged 25-45 years who had recovered from COVID-19. The V and J genes are TRBV12-3 or TRBV12-4 and TRBJ1-2; 9 bases are shared with TRBD1. The CDR3 nucleotides are TGTGCCAGTGGGACAGGGTATCCGTATGGCTACACCTTC. Its protein is CASGTGYPYGYTF.